This TCR beta chain was captured in a study of blood T cell repertoires in COVID-19 (dated by TCRdb to the early 2020s). For context, the study as a whole: Samples from collaborators originated in the United States, Italy and Spain and spanned both the acute and convalescent phases of COVID-19. Where available, HLA class I and class II types were obtained from metadata supplied by the sample provider rather than from assay-based typing. The repertoires were made available in a free public database intended to serve as a resource for research on the immune response to SARS-CoV-2. Subjects who had been exposed to COVID-19, were actively infected with it, or had recovered from it provided the deeply sampled blood TCRbeta repertoires that made up the dataset. The samples were drawn from two sources: the first 160 participants of the ongoing ImmuneRACE study, and 950 to 1,500 subjects contributed by 6 global collaborators. The sample metadata nearly always contained a de-identified subject ID, COVID-19 status, age in years and sex. The material from the prospective study consisted of cDNA or gDNA derived from T cells, B-cell-depleted T cells, or PBMCs.

With respect to this clone: Its antigen remains unidentified. Base quality data are lacking; no much larger clone is found one base away.

The study at large found these results: The amount of clinical and demographic metadata varied by source and participant and was provided uncurated.

The immunoSEQ Assay, a bias-controlled multiplex PCR, was used to amplify TCRbeta CDR3 regions from genomic DNA. Under the source paper's analysis protocol: The number of nucleated cells in each sample was estimated from the amplification of reference gene primers within the assay. To quantify the absolute abundance of each unique TCRbeta CDR3 rearrangement, sequence reads were collapsed and filtered. For each sample, productive Simpson clonality was calculated as the square root of Simpson's diversity index across productive rearrangements. The source is immuneACCESS, and TCRdb retained only in-frame sequences with V and J called. Part of the clones is not carried over; for the studies checked, unresolved V genes explain less than half of this, and the remainder is unexplained. Clonal size and the V and J genes are those of that table, whereas D and trimming came from the DNA. The sample table contains about 140,000 clones; only one count was recorded for roughly 88% of them. The ten largest account for over 1.5% of the sample.

Collaborating institutions collected whole blood in K2EDTA tubes following their own protocols. For TCRbeta analysis, collaborators shipped samples as frozen whole blood, isolated PBMCs, or DNA extracted from either of those sample types. The CDR1 and CDR2 encoded by the germline V gene (reference sequence) are LNHDA and SQIVND. Including the terminal cysteine and phenylalanine, the CDR3 comprises 16 residues. Only the CDR3 part of the read is kept: 48 bases, read in frame from the first base. The trim is 3 bases for V and 8 bases for J, with a gap of 20 bases between the germline ends. This clonotype was sampled from a man between 65 and 85 years old with acute or convalescent COVID-19. The specimen was peripheral blood. The sequence links TRBV19 to TRBJ1-5, with no confident D gene call. The DNA sequence is given as TGTGCCAGTAGTATTACGGTGAGAGGGCGCGCAGAGCCCCAGCATTTT. It is translated as CASSITVRGRAEPQHF.